This paragraph covers one T cell receptor (beta chain) sequence. Participants had their cohort set by participant-reported clinical history. In the study's own analysis: The authors estimated nucleated cell counts from reference gene primer amplification. Sequencing was performed with immunoSEQ multiplex PCR; in TCRdb, only in-frame clones are kept and a portion is missing. Clonal size and the V and J genes are those of that table, whereas D and trimming came from the DNA. The repertoire consists of approximately 160,000 clones, with 80% occurring once and the leading ten covering 4.5% to 7.5%. This specimen belongs to a study of blood T cell repertoires in COVID-19. Study background: COVID-19 samples from acute and convalescent phases originated in the United States, Italy and Spain.

The TCR sequence derives from a middle-aged man who had recovered from COVID-19. The sequenced sample consisted of PBMCs or T cells enriched from blood (not recorded which).

This CDR3 reads CASSSLGALNEQFF. The CDR3 nucleotides read TGTGCCAGCAGTTCCCTGGGGGCGCTCAATGAGCAGTTCTTC. J is TRBJ2-1 and V is TRBV28; TRBD1 is a possible D gene (6 bases). The CDR3 extends over 14 amino acids. The V end lost 4 bases, the J end lost 6 bases, and 13 bases lay between the germline ends. The germline V gene encodes CDR1 MDHEN and CDR2 SYDVKM.